This TCR beta chain emerged from a study of T cell responses to AZD1222 COVID-19 vaccine. Study observations and caveats: Donors in the cohort were predominantly white British and more often female, and clonal diversity was possibly underestimated. Without day 14 samples, only post-peak T cell repertoires were studied. Vaccine-associated CD4 TCRs spanned spike, dominant at 160-218 and 743-854. Only 5 or 6 individuals given AZD1222 were seropositive at baseline.

Profiled with immunoSEQ multiplex PCR; TCRdb holds only in-frame clones, not every one. The profile shows approximately 89,000 clones, under 95% of them singletons. In regard to this clone: The antigen is undetermined.

CDR1 is SGHKS and CDR2 is YYEKEE in the germline V gene (reference sequence). Trimming took 0 bases from V and 1 from J, leaving 20 bases between them. This CDR3 spans 18 amino acids. The rearrangement joins TRBV5-5 to TRBJ2-7; D possibly corresponds to TRBD2 (6 bases). This TCR derives from an adult in good health. The source material was peripheral blood, sampled on day 0 of MenACWY control vaccination. The CDR3 sequence: CASSLGLGGGAASYEQYF. CDR3 nucleotides: TGTGCCAGCAGCTTGGGACTAGGAGGCGGGGCCGCTTCCTACGAGCAGTACTTC.